This section outlines one T cell receptor (beta chain) sequence together with its context. This record comes from a study of blood T cell repertoires in COVID-19. Study context: The origin of the acute and convalescent COVID-19 samples was the United States, Italy and Spain. Sources were T cells, B-cell-depleted T cells, or PBMCs; the material itself was cDNA or gDNA.

In the original processing: Amplification from reference gene primers served as the basis for estimated nucleated cell counts. Only in-frame clones appear in the TCRdb table, and some are missing; sequencing was by immunoSEQ multiplex PCR. V and J calls and clone size are given by that table; D and trimming were obtained from the DNA. The sample has some 96,000 clones, about 90% seen once. V gave up 3 bases and J gave up 4 bases; unmatched junction bases: 7. CDR1 and CDR2 (germline): SGHTA, FQGNSA. The CDR3 covers 15 residues. The receptor was isolated from a man aged 25 to 45 in a cohort sampled during active COVID-19. The rearrangement uses TRBV7-2 and TRBJ2-5; 8 bases fit TRBD2. Specimen: peripheral blood. Here the CDR3 DNA reads TGTGCCAGCAGCTTTAACTGGCGGGGGGCAGAGACCCAGTACTTC. This sequence encodes CASSFNWRGAETQYF.